Below are 17 T cell receptor beta chains sequenced from a single sample in a study of T cell responses to AZD1222 COVID-19 vaccine. Generated by immunoSEQ multiplex PCR, the TCRdb table keeps only in-frame clones and is missing some. The sample lists around 100,000 clones; 85% to 90% were seen once. The source was peripheral blood, collected on day 0 of AZD1222 vaccination. The source of these receptors is an adult in good health.

This chain connects TRBV7-9 to TRBJ2-7, with 7 bases identical to TRBD2. The length of the CDR3 is 15 residues. Per the germline V gene, CDR1 is SEHNR and CDR2 is FQNEAQ (reference sequence). The V gene end was trimmed by 4 bases and the J gene end by 1 base; junction bases not matched to a gene: 7. Here the CDR3 reads CASSSRGTTSYEQYF. In DNA, the CDR3 is TGTGCCAGCAGCTCCCGCGGGACTACTTCCTACGAGCAGTACTTC.

The chain uses TRBV11-2 and TRBJ1-1; D is unresolved. The ends were cut back, 7 bases at V and 8 bases at J, with 17 bases in the middle. CDR1 is SGHAT, CDR2 FQNNGV, per germline. The CDR3 has 13 residues. DNA for the CDR3: TGTGCCAGCAACCCCCTCTCGGACGGCGAAGCTTTCTTT. It yields the protein CASNPLSDGEAFF.

The CDR3 nucleotides read TGTGCCAGCAGTTACTCGAGCGTCGAGAATCACTACGAGCAGTACTTC. Amino acid sequence: CASSYSSVENHYEQYF. The chain recombines TRBV6-5 with TRBJ2-7; no clear D gene. The V end lost 0 bases, the J end lost 3 bases, and 15 bases lay between the germline ends. Per the germline V gene, CDR1 is MNHEY and CDR2 is SVGAGI. The CDR3 length is 16 residues.

This chain joins TRBV5-1 and TRBJ2-7, with 7 bases lining up with TRBD1. CDR1 is SGHRS and CDR2 is YFSETQ in the germline V gene. V trimming: 0 bases; J trimming: 4 bases; junction bases outside the gene matches: 4. The CDR3 covers 14 residues. The CDR3 sequence is CASSLEPGGYEQYF. The DNA of the CDR3 is TGCGCCAGCAGCTTGGAGCCAGGGGGATACGAGCAGTACTTC.

The chain carries TRBV27 and TRBJ1-2; D is possibly TRBD1 (6 bases). CDR3 length: 14 amino acids. Germline CDR1 reads MNHEY; CDR2 reads SMNVEV (reference sequence). The V end was cut by 5 bases, the J end by 6 bases, with 16 bases between. CDR3 coding DNA: TGTGCCAGCAGTCCCCGGGGGGCAGTAAATGGCTACACCTTC. This gives the protein CASSPRGAVNGYTF.

The CDR3: CASSLAGANNEQFF. Here the CDR3 DNA reads TGCGCCAGCAGCCTAGCGGGGGCTAACAATGAGCAGTTCTTC. The V gene is TRBV5-1, the J gene TRBJ2-1; TRBD2 agrees at 10 bases. The CDR3 has 14 amino acids. CDR1 and CDR2 (germline): SGHRS, YFSETQ. Trimming removed 4 bases from V and 5 bases from J; junction bases left unmatched: 3.

The chain employs TRBV7-2 and TRBJ1-1; 8 bases align to TRBD1. The CDR3 loop spans 15 amino acids. In germline, CDR1 is SGHTA, CDR2 FQGNSA. J lost 4 bases, V lost 5 bases, and 9 bases had no gene match. The CDR3 spells CASSLTGQGFTEAFF. CDR3 nucleotides: TGTGCCAGCAGCCTCACAGGACAGGGCTTCACTGAAGCTTTCTTT.

The chain employs TRBV7-9 and TRBJ2-7; D may be TRBD1 (6 bases). The V end lost 6 bases, the J end lost 5 bases, and 17 bases lay between the germline ends. Looked up from germline, CDR1 is SEHNR and CDR2 is FQNEAQ (reference sequence). CDR3 length equals 14 residues. The CDR3: CASSSGTRTHEQYF. CDR3 DNA sequence: TGTGCCAGCAGTTCCGGGACAAGAACTCACGAGCAGTACTTC. The entire variable domain, with the rest obtained from reference TRBV7-9 and TRBJ2-7, is as follows: DTGVSQNPRHKITKRGQNVTFRCDPISEHNRLYWYRQTLGQGPEFLTYFQNEAQLEKSRLLSDRFSAERPKGSFSTLEIQRTEQGDSAMYLCASSSGTRTHEQYFGPGTRLTVT.

V gene TRBV19 combines with J gene TRBJ2-1; D gene unclear. The germline V and J ends were trimmed by 7 bases and 6 bases, with 16 bases remaining between them. CDR3 length: 14 amino acids. The V gene's germline CDR1 is LNHDA and CDR2 SQIVND (reference sequence). CDR3 protein: CASTSSPGSNEQFF. The DNA for the CDR3 is TGTGCCAGTACCTCCTCCCCAGGTTCCAATGAGCAGTTCTTC.

This chain connects TRBV7-2 to TRBJ2-1, with a weak D call TRBD2 (5 bases). CDR1 is SGHTA and CDR2 is FQGNSA in the germline V gene. V lost 3 bases, J lost 4 bases, and 13 bases lay in between. The CDR3 is made up of 15 amino acids. In DNA form, the CDR3 reads TGTGCCAGCAGCTTGAATCCGGACTTTTACAATGAGCAGTTCTTC. It is translated as CASSLNPDFYNEQFF.

J is TRBJ2-7 and V is TRBV7-8; the D gene could be TRBD1 or TRBD2 (6 bases each). Trimming stripped 3 bases from V and 5 bases from J, with 17 bases between. The CDR3 is 15 amino acids. The germline CDR1 and CDR2 sequences are SGHVS and FQNEAQ. In DNA, the CDR3 is TGTGCCAGCAGCTTCAGGGACGGGGGACATAACGAGCAGTACTTC. It specifies CASSFRDGGHNEQYF.

The rearrangement uses TRBV18 and TRBJ1-2, with 10 bases aligning to TRBD1. The germline V gene has CDR1 KGHSH and CDR2 LQKENI. Trimming cost V 4 bases and J 8 bases; bases outside gene matches: 7. The CDR3 runs 14 residues. In nucleotides, the CDR3 is TGTGCCAGCTCACTCGGACAGGGGGACGAGGGCTACACCTTC. Translated: CASSLGQGDEGYTF.

This clone was counted a few times. One junction end disagrees with the germline gene, perhaps due to a read error. The genes are TRBV5-1 and TRBJ1-1, with D perhaps TRBD1 (6 bases). The CDR3 spans 14 residues. Germline loops: CDR1 SGHRS, CDR2 YFSETQ. The CDR3 here is CASTLGRGNTEAFF. CDR3 DNA: TGCGCCAGCACCTTGGGCAGGGGAAACACTGAAGCTTTCTTT.

The rearrangement links TRBV7-6 to TRBJ1-2, with D possibly being TRBD1 (5 bases). Germline assignment: CDR1 SGHVS and CDR2 FNYEAQ. V was pared by 7 bases and J by 0 bases, with 30 bases between. The length of the CDR3 is 20 residues. For the CDR3, the DNA is TGTGCCAGCAACCACCGAGGAGTCGGAGCGGGGGGGAAAGCTAACTATGGCTACACCTTC. It translates to CASNHRGVGAGGKANYGYTF.

This chain uses TRBV24-1 with TRBJ1-2, with a tentative D call TRBD1 (5 bases). The V and J ends lost 4 bases and 3 bases respectively, with 11 bases between them. Germline V gene data show CDR1 as KGHDR and CDR2 as SFDVKD. The CDR3 has 14 amino acids. The CDR3 reads CATSDTGTDYGYTF. The DNA for the CDR3 is TGTGCCACCAGTGACACCGGGACTGACTATGGCTACACCTTC.

The J gene is TRBJ2-7, the V gene TRBV5-4, with D unclear. This CDR3 has 13 amino acids. Germline V gene sequence: CDR1 SGHNT, CDR2 YYREEE (reference sequence). Trimming took off 4 bases at V and 2 bases at J, with 10 bases between the two ends. The CDR3 DNA follows: TGTGCCAGCAGCGGCAGTCGAACCTACGAGCAGTACTTC. Its protein product is CASSGSRTYEQYF.

CDR3 protein: CAIRGTRSTDTQYF. The CDR3 DNA follows: TGTGCCATCCGCGGGACTAGAAGCACAGATACGCAGTATTTT. This chain links TRBV10-3 with TRBJ2-3, with 8 positions matching TRBD2. After removal of 8 bases from V and 0 bases from J, the junction contained 4 bases not matched to a gene. This CDR3 contains 14 residues. Germline V gene lookup returns CDR1 ENHRY and CDR2 SYGVKD.